The 24 T cell receptor beta chains below come from one sample, sequenced in a study of cytomegalovirus exposure and HLA in healthy donors. The PCR had 60 Vbeta and 13 Jbeta primers. TCRdb's table, derived via immunoSEQ multiplex PCR, lists solely in-frame clones and lacks some. The repertoire consists of some 90,000 clones, with 65% to 80% occurring once and the leading ten covering 12% to 15%. The sequencing input was PBMCs. The receptors stem from a woman in her seventies in good health and CMV-seropositive.

The V gene is TRBV4-1, the J gene TRBJ2-3, with a possible D match to TRBD1 (5 bases). Germline V lookup: CDR1 MGHRA, CDR2 YSYEKL. Between the trimmed V and J ends, which lost 3 bases and 4 bases, there was a span of 8 bases. CDR3 length: 13 amino acids. CDR3 region: CASSQPGSDTQYF. Written as DNA, the CDR3 is TGCGCCAGCAGCCAGCCAGGGTCAGATACGCAGTATTTT.

V is TRBV19 and J is TRBJ2-5; 8 bases match TRBD1. J gave up 5 bases and V 6 bases, and 8 bases lay outside the gene matches. Germline CDR1 and CDR2: LNHDA and SQIVND (reference sequence). This CDR3 region has 14 residues. The CDR3 spells CASRFGQGGETQYF. The CDR3 bases are TGTGCCAGTAGATTCGGACAGGGAGGCGAGACCCAGTACTTC.

The rearrangement joins TRBV9 to TRBJ2-3; TRBD2 agrees at 7 bases. The CDR3 consists of 16 residues. Germline CDR1 and CDR2: SGDLS and YYNGEE. V trimming: 0 bases; J trimming: 0 bases; junction bases outside the gene matches: 4. CDR3 residues: CASSVGSGISTDTQYF. The CDR3 nucleotides read TGTGCCAGCAGCGTAGGGAGCGGGATTAGCACAGATACGCAGTATTTT.

For this clone: At one of its ends the junction is not consistent with the germline gene, which may arise from a read error. The genes are TRBV7-9 and TRBJ1-1, with D maybe TRBD1 (6 bases). The CDR3 covers 12 residues. Germline CDR1 reads SEHNR; CDR2 reads FQNEAQ (reference sequence). CDR3 in DNA: TGTTCCAGCAGCTTTCCAGGGGAAGAAGCTTTCTTT. Protein sequence: CSSSFPGEEAFF.

The chain combines TRBV4-3 with TRBJ2-1; D not certain. CDR1 is LGHNA, CDR2 YSLEER, per germline. Trimming left V 0 bases short and J 6 bases short, with 9 bases between. The CDR3 spans 14 residues. The chain's CDR3 is CASSQDWAGNEQFF. The CDR3 DNA sequence: TGCGCCAGCAGCCAAGATTGGGCAGGCAATGAGCAGTTCTTC.

V usage is TRBV7-8 and J usage is TRBJ2-7, with 7 bases identical to TRBD1. Germline CDR1 is SGHVS and CDR2 is FQNEAQ. Trimming at V came to 1 base and at J to 3 bases, leaving 12 bases not matched to a gene. CDR3 length: 17 amino acids. The CDR3 sequence: CASSLVQAAGGRYEQYF. CDR3 bases: TGTGCCAGCAGCTTAGTTCAGGCGGCAGGGGGTCGCTACGAGCAGTACTTC. Supplemented by reference TRBV7-8 and TRBJ2-7, the full variable domain reads GAGVSQSPRYKVAKRGQDVALRCDPISGHVSLFWYQQALGQGPEFLTYFQNEAQLDKSGLPSDRFFAERPEGSVSTLKIQRTQQEDSAVYLCASSLVQAAGGRYEQYFGPGTRLTVT.

This chain uses TRBV4-1 with TRBJ2-6, with 13 nucleotides matching TRBD2. Germline trimming cut 2 bases from V and 2 bases from J; bases unmatched to any gene: 9. Germline CDR1 is MGHRA and CDR2 is YSYEKL. The CDR3 runs to 20 residues. CDR3 amino acids: CASSQIPLTSGRAGANVLTF. The CDR3 DNA reads as TGCGCCAGCAGCCAAATCCCTCTTACTAGCGGGAGGGCTGGGGCCAACGTCCTGACTTTC.

This sequence joins TRBV5-1 and TRBJ2-7; 12 bases match TRBD2. V lost 1 base, J lost 1 base, and 3 bases stayed unmatched. The CDR3 extends over 16 amino acids. From germline, CDR1 is SGHRS and CDR2 YFSETQ. The CDR3 here is CASSLNGLAGSYEQYF. CDR3 nucleotide sequence: TGCGCCAGCAGCTTGAACGGACTAGCGGGGTCCTACGAGCAGTACTTC.

The chain combines TRBV4-1 with TRBJ1-5, with 8 bases aligning to TRBD1. Germline assignment: CDR1 MGHRA and CDR2 YSYEKL. V gave up 1 base and J gave up 7 bases; unmatched junction bases: 6. The CDR3 spans 15 residues. The CDR3 loop is CASSQVTGGWQPQHF. In DNA, the CDR3 is TGCGCCAGCAGCCAAGTCACAGGGGGATGGCAGCCCCAGCATTTT.

This clone was found once. V usage is TRBV7-2 and J usage is TRBJ1-6; D not resolved. This CDR3 has 13 residues. Trimming removed 1 base at V and 9 bases at J, with 7 bases between. Germline CDR1 SGHTA, CDR2 FQGNSA. The DNA of the CDR3 is TGTGCCAGCAGCTTAGTGGCCCGTTCACCCCTCCACTTT. Residues: CASSLVARSPLHF.

This sequence joins TRBV19 and TRBJ1-1, with TRBD1 identical over 7 bases. The CDR3 is made up of 16 amino acids. Germline loops: CDR1 LNHDA, CDR2 SQIVND (reference sequence). J was trimmed by 0 bases and V by 1 base; bases with no gene match: 5. The CDR3 protein is CASSIGRGGLNTEAFF. The CDR3 DNA reads as TGTGCCAGTAGTATAGGCCGAGGGGGCCTGAACACTGAAGCTTTCTTT.

V is TRBV6-1 and J is TRBJ1-1; no clear D. V was pared by 5 bases and J by 6 bases, with 13 bases between. The CDR3 runs 13 residues. From germline, CDR1 is MNHNS and CDR2 SASEGT. The chain's CDR3 is CASSPTGRAEAFF. CDR3 coding DNA: TGTGCCAGCAGTCCAACGGGGAGAGCTGAAGCTTTCTTT.

The chain recombines TRBV10-2 with TRBJ1-3; tentative D call: TRBD1 (5 bases). The length of the CDR3 is 14 residues. Germline V gene sequence: CDR1 WSHSY, CDR2 SAAADI. V was cut by 2 bases and J by 2 bases, with 7 bases left in between. CDR3 bases: TGCGCCAGCAGTGAGAGGGGTACTGGAAACACCATATATTTT. Its translation: CASSERGTGNTIYF.

This sequence joins TRBV5-5 and TRBJ1-6; D gene ambiguous. Trimming stripped 4 bases from V and 0 bases from J, with 11 bases between. The CDR3 extends over 16 amino acids. Germline V CDR1 and CDR2: SGHKS, YYEKEE (reference sequence). CDR3 DNA: TGTGCCAGCAGCCCCGTGGCTAGCTCCTATAATTCACCCCTCCACTTT. It specifies CASSPVASSYNSPLHF.

This chain uses TRBV27 with TRBJ1-1; D may be TRBD1 (6 bases). The CDR3 runs to 14 residues. The ends were cut back, 6 bases at V and 4 bases at J, with 15 bases in the middle. Germline V gene sequence: CDR1 MNHEY, CDR2 SMNVEV (reference sequence). The CDR3, as DNA: TGTGCCAGCAGCAGTAACAGGGTGGGCACTGAAGCTTTCTTT. Translation: CASSSNRVGTEAFF.

J is TRBJ2-7 and V is TRBV6-5; 8 nucleotides agree with TRBD2. J lost 7 bases, V lost 5 bases, and 10 bases had no gene match. The germline V gene has CDR1 MNHEY and CDR2 SVGAGI. The CDR3 totals 14 residues. CDR3 coding DNA: TGTGCCAGCAGTCGGGCGGGAACGGGGGGGGAGCAGTACTTC. It encodes CASSRAGTGGEQYF.

The chain recombines TRBV2 with TRBJ2-5, with TRBD2 matching over 12 bases. Germline V gene lookup returns CDR1 SNHLY and CDR2 FYNNEI. This CDR3 is built from 16 residues. Losses at the gene ends were 5 bases for V and 1 base for J; bases not matched to a gene: 5. CDR3 in DNA: TGTGCCAGCAGTTCACTAGCGGGGGGCTTCCAAGAGACCCAGTACTTC. Its translation: CASSSLAGGFQETQYF.

The V gene is TRBV6-1, the J gene TRBJ1-2; 9 positions match TRBD1. CDR3 length equals 14 residues. CDR1 and CDR2 (germline): MNHNS, SASEGT. The V and J ends lost 4 bases and 4 bases, in that order; junction bases with no gene match: 4. The CDR3 spells CASSARQGVYGYTF. Written as DNA, the CDR3 is TGTGCCAGCAGTGCCCGACAGGGGGTCTATGGCTACACCTTC.

The rearrangement joins TRBV10-1 to TRBJ2-6; D remains ambiguous. Germline-derived CDR1 and CDR2 are WNHNN and SYGVQD (reference sequence). V was clipped by 2 bases and J by 0 bases, with 5 bases between them. This CDR3 contains 15 residues. CDR3: CASSEGSSGANVLTF. CDR3 in DNA: TGCGCCAGCAGTGAGGGCAGCTCTGGGGCCAACGTCCTGACTTTC.

Concerning this clone itself: Mismatch with germline at one junction end may stem from a read error. The chain links TRBV7-9 to TRBJ2-1, with 8 nucleotides matching TRBD2. CDR1 SEHNR and CDR2 FQNEAQ come from the germline V gene (reference sequence). This CDR3 is built from 15 residues. CDR3 in amino acids: CASSLGGGPYNEQFF. CDR3 in DNA: TGTGCCAGCAGTTTAGGCGGGGGGCCCTACAATGAGCAGTTCTTC. The entire variable domain, with the rest obtained from reference TRBV7-9 and TRBJ2-1, is as follows: DTGVSQNPRHKITKRGQNVTFRCDPISEHNRLYWYRQTLGQGPEFLTYFQNEAQLEKSRLLSDRFSAERPKGSFSTLEIQRTEQGDSAMYLCASSLGGGPYNEQFFGPGTRLTVL.

The chain has TRBV5-6 and TRBJ2-5, with D maybe TRBD1 (5 bases). V was trimmed by 0 bases and J by 13 bases, leaving 25 bases between them. The CDR3 sequence is 16 residues long. Germline V lookup: CDR1 SGHDT, CDR2 YYEEEE. This CDR3 reads CASSLGHQGPTYERYF. CDR3 sequence (DNA): TGTGCCAGCAGCTTGGGACATCAGGGTCCTACCTACGAGCGGTACTTC.

This chain's CDR3 is CASSFRDRDYGYTF. The CDR3 region has the DNA TGTGCCAGCAGCTTCCGGGACAGGGACTATGGCTACACCTTC. This chain joins TRBV13 and TRBJ1-2; 9 bases are shared with TRBD1. V shed 3 bases, J shed 3 bases, and the junction held 2 bases outside the gene matches. The CDR3 length is 14 residues. CDR1 and CDR2 from the germline V gene are PRHDT and FYEKMQ (reference sequence). The entire variable domain, with the rest obtained from reference TRBV13 and TRBJ1-2, is as follows: AAGVIQSPRHLIKEKRETATLKCYPIPRHDTVYWYQQGPGQDPQFLISFYEKMQSDKGSIPDRFSAQQFSDYHSELNMSSLELGDSALYFCASSFRDRDYGYTFGSGTRLTVV.

This chain connects TRBV4-3 to TRBJ2-3, with TRBD1 matching 7 bases. The CDR3 covers 14 residues. CDR1 is LGHNA and CDR2 is YSLEER in the germline V gene. V shed 1 base and J 4 bases; nucleotides not matched to a gene: 2. The CDR3 DNA follows: TGCGCCAGCAGCCAAGGGGACAGTTCAGATACGCAGTATTTT. Its translation is CASSQGDSSDTQYF.

The CDR3 region is CASSQEAASGSYEQFF. In nucleotides, the CDR3 is TGCGCCAGCAGCCAAGAAGCGGCTAGCGGGAGTTATGAGCAGTTCTTC. The chain joins TRBV4-1 to TRBJ2-1; TRBD2 matches 10 bases. Germline CDR1 and CDR2: MGHRA and YSYEKL. With V trimmed by 0 bases and J by 8 bases, 7 bases remained unmatched. This CDR3 region has 16 residues.